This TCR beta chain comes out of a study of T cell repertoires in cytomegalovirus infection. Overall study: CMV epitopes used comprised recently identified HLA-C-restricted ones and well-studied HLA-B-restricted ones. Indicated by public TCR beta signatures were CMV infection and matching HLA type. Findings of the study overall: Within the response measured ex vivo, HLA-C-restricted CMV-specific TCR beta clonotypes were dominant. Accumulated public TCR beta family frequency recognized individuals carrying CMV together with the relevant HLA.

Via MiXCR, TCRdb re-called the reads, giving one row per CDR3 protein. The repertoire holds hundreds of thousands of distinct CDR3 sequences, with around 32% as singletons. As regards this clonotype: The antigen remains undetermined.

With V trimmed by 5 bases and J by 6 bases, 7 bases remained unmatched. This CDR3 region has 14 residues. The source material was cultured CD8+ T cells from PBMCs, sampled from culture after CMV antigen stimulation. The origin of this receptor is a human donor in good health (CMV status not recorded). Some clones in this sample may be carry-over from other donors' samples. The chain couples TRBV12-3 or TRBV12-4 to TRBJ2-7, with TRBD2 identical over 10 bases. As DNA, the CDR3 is TGTGCCAGCAGTCTTAGCGGGGGGCATGTCGAGCAGTACGTC. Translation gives CASSLSGGHVEQYV.